One and the same sample provided the 21 T cell receptor beta chains below, sequenced in a study of blood T cell repertoires in COVID-19. Sequenced by immunoSEQ multiplex PCR; TCRdb stores in-frame clones only, minus some. The sample holds 250,000 to 300,000 clones, roughly 85% seen once. Sequenced input: peripheral blood. The source of these receptors is a middle-aged man with active or convalescent COVID-19.

The chain recombines TRBV4-1 with TRBJ2-1; D is unclear. The CDR3 totals 16 residues. In germline, CDR1 is MGHRA, CDR2 YSYEKL. V was clipped by 0 bases and J by 2 bases, with 11 bases between them. The CDR3 DNA follows: TGCGCCAGCAGCCAAGATACGGGTATCGCCTACAATGAGCAGTTCTTC. This sequence encodes CASSQDTGIAYNEQFF.

The gene calls are TRBV6-5 and TRBJ2-7; 8 bases fit TRBD1. The CDR3 is made up of 13 amino acids. The germline gives CDR1 MNHEY, CDR2 SVGAGI. After removal of 6 bases from V and 0 bases from J, the junction contained 1 base not matched to a gene. CDR3 region: CASRQGGSYEQYF. The CDR3 region has the DNA TGTGCCAGCAGACAGGGGGGCTCCTACGAGCAGTACTTC.

J is TRBJ2-1 and V is TRBV14; TRBD2 matches at 10 bases. The CDR3 runs 15 residues. Per the germline V gene, CDR1 is SGHDN and CDR2 is FVKESK. The J segment lost 4 bases and the V segment lost 4 bases, leaving 4 bases of the junction unmatched. Here the CDR3 DNA reads TGTGCCAGCAGCCTCGGGACTAGCGTATACAATGAGCAGTTCTTC. It specifies CASSLGTSVYNEQFF.

V gene TRBV6-4 combines with J gene TRBJ2-5, with TRBD2 identical over 7 bases. The CDR3 is 15 residues long. CDR1 and CDR2 from the germline V gene are MRHNA and SNTAGT. The V and J ends lost 6 bases and 4 bases, in that order; junction bases with no gene match: 11. The DNA for the CDR3 is TGTGCCAGCAGCGCGAAAAGGACTAGAGGAGAGACCCAGTACTTC. Translated, it gives CASSAKRTRGETQYF.

This rearrangement joins TRBV2 to TRBJ2-7; D is perhaps TRBD1 (6 bases). The V end was cut by 7 bases, the J end by 2 bases, with 12 bases between. This CDR3 has 13 residues. In germline, CDR1 is SNHLY, CDR2 FYNNEI. The CDR3 DNA reads as TGTGCCAGCAACCTAGGACAGCCCTACGAGCAGTACTTC. Translated: CASNLGQPYEQYF.

J is TRBJ2-7 and V is TRBV5-6, with 10 bases that match TRBD2. Germline lookup yields CDR1 SGHDT and CDR2 YYEEEE. V shed 3 bases, J shed 5 bases, and the junction held 14 bases outside the gene matches. The CDR3 loop spans 17 amino acids. The CDR3 bases are TGTGCCAGCAGCTCGCCCCTCTCAGCGGGAGGGCCCGACGAGCAGTACTTC. Encoded protein: CASSSPLSAGGPDEQYF.

The chain uses TRBV2 and TRBJ1-4; D perhaps matches TRBD1 (6 bases). The CDR3 length is 13 residues. From germline, CDR1 is SNHLY and CDR2 FYNNEI. V shed 10 bases and J shed 7 bases, with 16 bases lying between them. The CDR3 sequence: CATGRDIGEKLFF. The CDR3 DNA reads as TGTGCCACCGGGAGGGACATCGGTGAAAAACTGTTTTTT.

This rearrangement joins TRBV4-1 to TRBJ1-1; D is ambiguous. CDR1 is MGHRA, CDR2 YSYEKL, per germline. The CDR3 totals 14 residues. The germline V and J ends were trimmed by 3 bases and 3 bases, with 11 bases remaining between them. The DNA of the CDR3 is TGCGCCAGCAGCCACCCGGGAAGGGACACTGAAGCTTTCTTT. Translating gives CASSHPGRDTEAFF.

The chain links TRBV5-8 to TRBJ1-6; no clear D. Germline CDR1 reads SGHTS; CDR2 reads YDEGEE. V was cut by 2 bases and J by 13 bases, with 13 bases left in between. The CDR3 is made up of 13 amino acids. The CDR3 bases are TGTGCCAGCAGCTTCGGAGGACCGGAGCCCCTCCACTTT. It codes for CASSFGGPEPLHF.

The J gene is TRBJ1-6, the V gene TRBV7-9, with TRBD1 matching over 7 bases. The CDR3 extends over 15 amino acids. Germline lookup yields CDR1 SEHNR and CDR2 FQNEAQ (reference sequence). Trimming took 5 bases from V and 4 from J; bases not matched to a gene: 5. CDR3 nucleotides: TGTGCCAGCAGCCCGCGGGACAGTTATAATTCACCCCTCCACTTT. Translating gives CASSPRDSYNSPLHF.

This clone was counted once. This sequence joins TRBV11-2 and TRBJ2-1; 7 bases agree with TRBD2. This CDR3 comprises 11 residues. The germline CDR1 and CDR2 sequences are SGHAT and FQNNGV. J lost 10 bases, V lost 6 bases, and 3 bases had no gene match. CDR3 region: CASSHGREQFF. The CDR3 region has the DNA TGTGCCAGCAGTCACGGGAGGGAGCAGTTCTTC.

The chain carries TRBV27 and TRBJ2-1; tentatively, D is TRBD2 (5 bases). The ends were cut back, 1 base at V and 8 bases at J, with 12 bases in the middle. This CDR3 spans 14 amino acids. CDR1 is MNHEY and CDR2 is SMNVEV in the germline V gene (reference sequence). CDR3 in DNA: TGTGCCAGCAGTTTATTTTCCGGGATGGATGAGCAGTTCTTC. Residues: CASSLFSGMDEQFF.

The chain links TRBV18 to TRBJ1-1; D gene ambiguous. The CDR3 is made up of 15 amino acids. Germline assignment: CDR1 KGHSH and CDR2 LQKENI. V lost 1 base to trimming and J lost 3 bases, with 12 bases between them. CDR3 nucleotides: TGTGCCAGCTCACCACTTGGGTTTGAGGACACTGAAGCTTTCTTT. Its translation is CASSPLGFEDTEAFF.

The chain links TRBV3-1 (or the pseudogene TRBV3-2) to TRBJ1-1; no clear D. There are 13 residues in the CDR3. V lost 11 bases, J lost 6 bases, and 19 bases lay in between. The germline CDR1 and CDR2 sequences are LGHDT and YNNKEL (reference sequence). In DNA, the CDR3 is TGTGCCGTCCCGAGGAGGGTTAACTCTGAAGCTTTCTTT. This codes for CAVPRRVNSEAFF.

The rearrangement uses TRBV27 and TRBJ1-1; 9 bases agree with TRBD1. The germline V gene has CDR1 MNHEY and CDR2 SMNVEV (reference sequence). V was pared by 6 bases and J by 5 bases, with 4 bases of the junction left unmatched. The CDR3 length is 13 residues. The CDR3 here is CASRGTGWTEAFF. In nucleotides, the CDR3 is TGTGCCAGCAGGGGGACAGGGTGGACTGAAGCTTTCTTT.

The V gene is TRBV5-5, the J gene TRBJ1-1; the D gene is possibly TRBD1 (6 bases). Germline-derived CDR1 and CDR2 are SGHKS and YYEKEE (reference sequence). V lost 9 bases and J lost 8, with 23 bases in between. CDR3 length: 14 residues. The CDR3 sequence is CATTLGGWEGEAFF. CDR3 DNA sequence: TGTGCCACCACCTTAGGGGGATGGGAGGGAGAAGCTTTCTTT. The full variable domain, completed using reference TRBV5-5 and TRBJ1-1, is DAGVTQSPTHLIKTRGQQVTLRCSPISGHKSVSWYQQVLGQGPQFIFQYYEKEERGRGNFPDRFSARQFPNYSSELNVNALLLGDSALYLCATTLGGWEGEAFFGQGTRLTVV.

This chain connects TRBV7-3 to TRBJ2-1; D possibly corresponds to TRBD1 (6 bases). The V and J ends lost 1 base and 7 bases respectively, with 8 bases between them. Germline V gene data show CDR1 as SGHTA and CDR2 as FQGTGA. The CDR3 consists of 13 residues. CDR3 DNA: TGTGCCAGCAGCTTAAAAGGGGGTAATGAGCAGTTCTTC. Its protein product is CASSLKGGNEQFF.

The rearrangement uses TRBV29-1 and TRBJ1-1; D perhaps matches TRBD1 (5 bases). Germline V gives CDR1 SQVTM, CDR2 ANQGSEA. CDR3 length: 14 amino acids. V was clipped by 6 bases and J by 3 bases, with 17 bases between them. The CDR3 DNA sequence: TGCAGCGTAGACCCGGGGGTGGTTGACACTGAAGCTTTCTTT. It specifies CSVDPGVVDTEAFF.

This chain links TRBV25-1 with TRBJ2-2; TRBD1 matches 10 bases. V gave up 5 bases and J gave up 8 bases; unmatched junction bases: 5. CDR1 MGHDK and CDR2 SYGVNS come from the germline V gene. The CDR3 is made up of 14 amino acids. CDR3 region: CASSNDRGPGELFF. CDR3 coding DNA: TGTGCCAGCAGTAACGACAGGGGGCCTGGGGAGCTGTTTTTT.

This clone appeared once. The gene calls are TRBV13 and TRBJ2-3, with 10 bases that match TRBD1. The germline CDR1 and CDR2 sequences are PRHDT and FYEKMQ (reference sequence). The CDR3 spans 16 residues. V trimming: 3 bases; J trimming: 6 bases; junction bases outside the gene matches: 9. The CDR3 DNA follows: TGTGCCAGCAGCTTGGGGACAGGGGATCTTTGGGATACGCAGTATTTT. Protein sequence: CASSLGTGDLWDTQYF.

V and J are TRBV15 and TRBJ2-7, with 8 bases identical to TRBD1. The CDR3 contains 15 residues. Looked up from germline, CDR1 is LNHNV and CDR2 is YYDKDF (reference sequence). J lost 8 bases, V lost 5 bases, and 14 bases had no gene match. CDR3 sequence (DNA): TGTGCCACCAGCTTCCGAGGACAGGGATTTTTGAAGCAGTACTTC. Protein product: CATSFRGQGFLKQYF.